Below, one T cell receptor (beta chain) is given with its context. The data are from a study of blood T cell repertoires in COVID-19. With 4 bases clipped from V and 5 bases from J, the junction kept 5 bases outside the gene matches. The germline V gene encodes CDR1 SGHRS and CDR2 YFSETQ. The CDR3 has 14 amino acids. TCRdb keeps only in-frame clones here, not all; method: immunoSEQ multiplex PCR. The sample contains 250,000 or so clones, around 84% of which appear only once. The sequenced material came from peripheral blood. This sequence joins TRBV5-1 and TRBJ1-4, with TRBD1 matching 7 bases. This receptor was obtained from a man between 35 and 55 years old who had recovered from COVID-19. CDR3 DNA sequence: TGCGCCAGCAGCCCCACAGGGGAGAATGAAAAACTGTTTTTT. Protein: CASSPTGENEKLFF.